This T cell receptor beta chain is drawn from a study of CD8 T cells in ankylosing spondylitis. This clonotype came up many times. No antigen is known for it. Scientists made TCR beta libraries using quantitative 5'-RACE with molecular barcodes. A single record per CDR3 protein comes from TCRdb applying MiXCR to the 5' RACE reads. Of 500,000 to 550,000 distinct CDR3 sequences in the sample, approximately 12% were seen once. The V gene's germline CDR1 is SQVTM and CDR2 ANQGSEA. This CDR3 contains 13 residues. Deletions cut 1 base from V and 0 bases from J, with 6 bases between. General study results and limits: Ankylosing spondylitis blood appeared to carry a characteristic TCR beta motif of roughly 8 highly homologous variants. Disease-linked clones bore a CD8+ phenotype and were relatively rare in peripheral blood. Some of these motif variants have turned up before, in reports on reactive arthritis synovial fluid and blood.

The V call is TRBV29-1, the J call TRBJ2-5; unclear D gene. This sequence originates from a male donor with ankylosing spondylitis. Input material: blood, either unsorted or a sorted T cell fraction (not recorded which). The CDR3, as DNA: TGCAGCGTTGAAGGGACGGACCAAGAGACCCAGTACTTC. This encodes CSVEGTDQETQYF. Supplemented by reference TRBV29-1 and TRBJ2-5, the full variable domain reads SAVISQKPSRDICQRGTSLTIQCQVDSQVTMMFWYRQQPGQSLTLIATANQGSEATYESGFVIDKFPISRPNLTFSTLTVSNMSPEDSSIYLCSVEGTDQETQYFGPGTRLLVL.